This T cell receptor beta chain emerged from a study of blood T cell repertoires in COVID-19. Overall study: From the United States, Italy and Spain came samples of acute and convalescent COVID-19. T cells, B-cell-depleted T cells, or PBMCs provided the cDNA or gDNA that served as material.

As processed by the authors: For nucleated cells, counts were estimated from reference gene primer amplification. Profiling relied on immunoSEQ multiplex PCR, and the TCRdb table lists in-frame clones only, not all of them. V and J calls and clone size follow that table, whereas D and trimming were derived from the DNA. The sample consists of tens of thousands of clones, around four fifths of them appearing once. Notes on this clone: The same CDR3 is also encoded by other DNA sequences in this sample.

V gave up 5 bases and J gave up 4 bases; unmatched junction bases: 3. CDR3 length: 13 amino acids. The TCR comes from a human donor in a cohort sampled during active COVID-19. This chain joins TRBV12-3 or TRBV12-4 and TRBJ2-3; TRBD1 matches at 7 bases. What was sequenced was peripheral blood. The CDR3, as DNA: TGTGCCAGCAGTCTACAGGGGTCAGATACGCAGTATTTT. This gives the protein CASSLQGSDTQYF.